This T cell receptor beta chain was captured by sequencing in a study of T cell changes during pregnancy in multiple sclerosis. Germline lookup yields CDR1 SGHTA and CDR2 FQGNSA. The CDR3 sequence is 14 residues long. Losses at the gene ends were 5 bases for V and 4 bases for J; bases not matched to a gene: 6. This table comes from immunoSEQ multiplex PCR, and its TCRdb copy is limited to in-frame clones, with some not included. This table holds 40,000 or so clones, 90% to 95% found once. This chain links TRBV7-2 with TRBJ1-2, with 8 bases matching TRBD1. The sequencing used CD4+ T cells from peripheral blood mononuclear cells, collected in the third trimester of pregnancy. This receptor was taken from a female donor in good health, enrolled as a control in a pregnancy study. DNA of the CDR3: TGTGCCAGCAGCGCCCGCAGGGGGCTCTATGGCTACACCTTC. Amino acids: CASSARRGLYGYTF.